What follows are 9 T cell receptor beta chains derived from one specimen sequenced in a study of monozygotic twins with inflammatory bowel disease. TCRdb reworked the 5' RACE reads into one entry per CDR3 protein, no DNA. In all, the sample yields over 100,000 distinct CDR3 sequences. Sequences were obtained from blood. The receptors derive from a human donor with ulcerative colitis or Crohn's disease, or a healthy co-twin of an affected twin (not recorded which).

V and J are TRBV5-1 and TRBJ2-2. The CDR3 length is 13 residues. Germline lookup yields CDR1 SGHRS and CDR2 YFSETQ. The CDR3 sequence: CASSLTSTGELFF.

The chain combines TRBV5-1 with TRBJ1-4; TCRdb indicates TRBD1, and absent DNA this call remains unverified. The CDR3 covers 17 residues. Germline V gene lookup returns CDR1 SGHRS and CDR2 YFSETQ. The CDR3 reads CASSLGTGGASREKLFF.

This chain uses TRBV12-3 or TRBV12-4 with TRBJ1-2; TCRdb selects TRBD1, and the lack of DNA leaves this call unchecked. The length of the CDR3 is 12 residues. CDR3: CASRSGWGGYTF.

V usage is TRBV11-1 and J usage is TRBJ2-1; TCRdb's D gene call, TRBD1, goes unchecked for lack of DNA. CDR3 size: 18 residues. Per germline, CDR1 SGHAT and CDR2 FQDESV (reference sequence). The CDR3 region is CASLPSPGQGRSYNEQFF.

V gene TRBV19 combines with J gene TRBJ2-7; TCRdb gives TRBD1 as the D gene, but with no DNA this cannot be confirmed. The CDR3 loop spans 15 amino acids. The germline V gene has CDR1 LNHDA and CDR2 SQIVND (reference sequence). CDR3 sequence reads: CASSARVGERHEQYF.

This rearrangement joins TRBV20-1 to TRBJ2-1; TCRdb's D gene call, TRBD2, goes unchecked for lack of DNA. The CDR3 length is 15 residues. Germline V gene data show CDR1 as DFQATT and CDR2 as SNEGSKA (reference sequence). The CDR3: CSAKVLGGRDNEQFF.

V and J are TRBV28 and TRBJ1-2; TCRdb names TRBD1, which stays unverified in the absence of DNA. The CDR3 covers 17 residues. The germline gives CDR1 MDHEN, CDR2 SYDVKM. The chain's CDR3 is CASSAEGGGRLAYGYTF.

The rearrangement uses TRBV3-1 and TRBJ1-1; the D call from TCRdb, TRBD1, cannot be confirmed without DNA. The CDR3 contains 15 residues. Germline-derived CDR1 and CDR2 are LGHDT and YNNKEL (reference sequence). CDR3 residues: CASSRAQGRDTEAFF.

The V and J genes are TRBV7-3 and TRBJ2-1; absent DNA, TCRdb's TRBD2 call cannot be checked. Germline V lookup: CDR1 SGHTA, CDR2 FQGTGA. This CDR3 is 17 amino acids long. The CDR3 sequence is CASSLWAGPFSYNEQFF.